Detailed here is one TCR beta chain. Its binding antigen is unknown. The sample holds no much larger clone one base away, and base qualities are not on file. Trimming removed 4 bases from V and 5 bases from J; the gene matches leave 5 bases unexplained. Sequences SGHAT (CDR1) and FQNNGV (CDR2) are obtained from the germline V gene. Including cysteine and phenylalanine, the CDR3 has 14 amino acids. The CDR3 DNA has 42 bases and is translated from base 1. TCRbeta CDR3 regions were amplified from genomic DNA using the immunoSEQ Assay, a bias-controlled multiplex PCR. The paper's processing steps were these. The number of nucleated cells in each sample was estimated by amplification of reference gene primers within the assay. Sequence reads were collapsed and filtered to measure the absolute abundance of every unique TCRbeta CDR3 rearrangement. Productive Simpson clonality was computed per sample as the square root of Simpson's diversity index over productive rearrangements. In TCRdb, the immuneACCESS table is reduced to in-frame sequences with V and J assigned. These tables do not hold every clone; where another copy was compared, an unresolved V gene accounts for under half, and the others remain unexplained. Clonal size and the V and J genes are those of that table, whereas D and trimming came from the DNA. The table for this sample lists over 90,000 clones; approximately 84% of them were counted only once. The ten largest clones add up to about 10% of the sample.

Collaborating institutions collected whole blood in K2EDTA tubes following their own protocols. For TCRbeta analysis, collaborator samples were shipped as frozen whole blood, as isolated PBMCs, or as DNA extracted from either sample type. These data originate in a study of blood T cell repertoires in COVID-19 (dated by TCRdb to 2018 to 2021). About the full investigation: Samples from collaborators originated in the United States, Italy and Spain and spanned both the acute and convalescent phases of COVID-19. The material from the prospective study consisted of cDNA or gDNA derived from T cells, B-cell-depleted T cells, or PBMCs. Deeply sampled blood TCRbeta repertoires from subjects exposed to, actively infected with, or recovered from COVID-19 were included in the dataset. The repertoires were released in a freely available public database meant as a resource for research on the immune response to SARS-CoV-2. The samples were drawn from the first 160 participants of the ongoing ImmuneRACE study and from roughly 1,300 subjects provided by 6 global collaborators. The sample metadata nearly always contained a de-identified subject ID, COVID-19 status, age in years and sex. HLA class I and class II types, where available, came from metadata supplied by the sample provider rather than from assay-based typing. General conclusions and limits of the study: The quantity of clinical and demographic metadata differed by source and by participant and was supplied without curation.

Material: peripheral blood. Rearrangement joined TRBV11-2 to TRBJ1-5, with TRBD1 identical over 7 junction bases. The receptor was isolated from a man aged 35 to 55 with active or convalescent COVID-19. The CDR3 amino acid sequence is: CASSSDQGDQPQHF. The nucleotide sequence is TGTGCCAGCAGCTCCGACCAGGGGGATCAGCCCCAGCATTTT.